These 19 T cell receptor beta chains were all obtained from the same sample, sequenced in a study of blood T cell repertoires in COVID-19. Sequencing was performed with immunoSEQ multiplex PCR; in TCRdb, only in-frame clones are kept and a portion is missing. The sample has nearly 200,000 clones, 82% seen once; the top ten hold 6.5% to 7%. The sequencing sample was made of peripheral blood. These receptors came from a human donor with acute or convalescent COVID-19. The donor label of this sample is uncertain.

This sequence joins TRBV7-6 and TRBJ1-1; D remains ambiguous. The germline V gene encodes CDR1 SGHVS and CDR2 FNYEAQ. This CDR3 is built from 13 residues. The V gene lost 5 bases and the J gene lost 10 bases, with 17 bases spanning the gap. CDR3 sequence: CASSVGEGGLAFF. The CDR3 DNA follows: TGTGCCAGCAGCGTCGGAGAGGGAGGTCTAGCTTTCTTT. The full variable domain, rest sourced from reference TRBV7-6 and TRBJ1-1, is GAGVSQSPRYKVTKRGQDVALRCDPISGHVSLYWYRQALGQGPEFLTYFNYEAQQDKSGLPNDRFSAERPEGSISTLTIQRTEQRDSAMYRCASSVGEGGLAFFGQGTRLTVV.

The CDR3 protein is CASSESPGGRAGQYF. CDR3 DNA: TGTGCCAGCAGTGAAAGCCCTGGCGGGAGGGCTGGGCAGTACTTC. V usage is TRBV6-1 and J usage is TRBJ2-7; 9 positions match TRBD2. Per germline, CDR1 MNHNS and CDR2 SASEGT. The CDR3 extends over 15 amino acids. J gave up 9 bases and V 2 bases, and 11 bases lay outside the gene matches.

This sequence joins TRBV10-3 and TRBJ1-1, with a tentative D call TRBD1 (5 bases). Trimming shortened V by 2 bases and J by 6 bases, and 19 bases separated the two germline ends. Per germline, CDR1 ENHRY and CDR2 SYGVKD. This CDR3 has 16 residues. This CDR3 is CAISERAFQGGAEAFF. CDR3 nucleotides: TGTGCCATCAGTGAGCGGGCATTTCAGGGAGGCGCTGAAGCTTTCTTT.

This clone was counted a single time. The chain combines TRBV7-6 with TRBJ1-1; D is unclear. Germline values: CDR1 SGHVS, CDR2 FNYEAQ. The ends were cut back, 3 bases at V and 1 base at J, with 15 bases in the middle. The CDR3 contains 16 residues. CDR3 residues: CASSFRARAGNTEAFF. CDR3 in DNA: TGTGCCAGCAGCTTTAGAGCGAGGGCAGGGAACACTGAAGCTTTCTTT.

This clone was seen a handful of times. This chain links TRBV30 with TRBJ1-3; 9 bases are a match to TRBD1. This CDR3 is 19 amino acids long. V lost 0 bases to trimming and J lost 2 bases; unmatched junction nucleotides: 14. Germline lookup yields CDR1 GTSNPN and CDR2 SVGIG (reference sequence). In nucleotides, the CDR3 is TGTGCCTGGAGTGTACGGGTACCGGGTCGGACAGGGGCTGGAAACACCATATATTTT. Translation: CAWSVRVPGRTGAGNTIYF.

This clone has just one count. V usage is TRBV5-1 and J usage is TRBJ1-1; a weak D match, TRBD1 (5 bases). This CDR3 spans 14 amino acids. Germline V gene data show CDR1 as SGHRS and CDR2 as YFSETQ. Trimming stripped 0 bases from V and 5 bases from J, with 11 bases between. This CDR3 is CASSLGGLGTEAFF. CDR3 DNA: TGCGCCAGCAGCTTGGGGGGCCTGGGGACTGAAGCTTTCTTT.

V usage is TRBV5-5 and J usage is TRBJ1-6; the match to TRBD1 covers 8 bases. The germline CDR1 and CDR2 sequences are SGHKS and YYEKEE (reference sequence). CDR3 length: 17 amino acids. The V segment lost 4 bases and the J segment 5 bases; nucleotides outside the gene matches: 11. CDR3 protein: CASSQGQGGWDNSPLHF. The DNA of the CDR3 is TGTGCCAGCAGCCAAGGACAGGGCGGGTGGGATAATTCACCCCTCCACTTT.

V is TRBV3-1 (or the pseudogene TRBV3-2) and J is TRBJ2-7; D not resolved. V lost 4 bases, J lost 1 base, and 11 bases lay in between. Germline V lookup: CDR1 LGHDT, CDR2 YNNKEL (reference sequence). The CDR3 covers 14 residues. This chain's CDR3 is CASSPLRTSYEQYF. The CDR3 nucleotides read TGTGCCAGCAGCCCCTTGCGTACGTCCTACGAGCAGTACTTC.

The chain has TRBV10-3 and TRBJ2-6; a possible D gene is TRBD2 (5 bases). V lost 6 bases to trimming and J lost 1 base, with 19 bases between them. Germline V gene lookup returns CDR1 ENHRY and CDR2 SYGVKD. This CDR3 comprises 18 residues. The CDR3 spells CAIRASKGRTSGANVLTF. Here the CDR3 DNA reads TGTGCCATCAGGGCTTCAAAGGGTAGGACTTCTGGGGCCAACGTCCTGACTTTC.

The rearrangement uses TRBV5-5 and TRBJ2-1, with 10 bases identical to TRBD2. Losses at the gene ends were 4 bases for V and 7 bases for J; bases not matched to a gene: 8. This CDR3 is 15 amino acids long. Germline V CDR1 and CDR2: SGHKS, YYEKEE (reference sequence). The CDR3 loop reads CASSASSGRDNEQFF. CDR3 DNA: TGTGCCAGCAGCGCGTCTAGCGGGAGAGATAATGAGCAGTTCTTC.

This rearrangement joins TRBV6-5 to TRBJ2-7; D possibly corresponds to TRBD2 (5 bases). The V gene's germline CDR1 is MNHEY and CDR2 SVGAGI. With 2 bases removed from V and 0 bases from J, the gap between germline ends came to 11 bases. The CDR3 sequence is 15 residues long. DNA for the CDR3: TGTGCCAGCAGTTACAGTGCGGGCCCCTCCTACGAGCAGTACTTC. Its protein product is CASSYSAGPSYEQYF.

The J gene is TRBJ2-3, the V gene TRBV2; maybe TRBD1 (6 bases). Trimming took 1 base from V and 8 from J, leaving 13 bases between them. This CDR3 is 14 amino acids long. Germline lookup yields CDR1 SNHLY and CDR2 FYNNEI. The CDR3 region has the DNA TGTGCCAGCAGTGAAGGGGACACCCTCGGTACGCAGTATTTT. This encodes CASSEGDTLGTQYF.

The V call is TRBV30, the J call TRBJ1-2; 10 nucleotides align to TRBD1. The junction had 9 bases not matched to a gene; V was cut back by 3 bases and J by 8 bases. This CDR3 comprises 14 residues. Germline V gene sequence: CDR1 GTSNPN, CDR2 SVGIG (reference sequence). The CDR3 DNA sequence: TGTGCCTGGAGGGGGGACAGGGGAACTGAAGGCTACACCTTC. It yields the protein CAWRGDRGTEGYTF. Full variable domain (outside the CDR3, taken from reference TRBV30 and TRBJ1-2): SQTIHQWPATLVQPVGSPLSLECTVEGTSNPNLYWYRQAAGRGLQLLFYSVGIGQISSEVPQNLSASRPQDRQFILSSKKLLLSDSGFYLCAWRGDRGTEGYTFGSGTRLTVV.

The CDR3 loop is CASSQGLAGGVQETQYF. CDR3 bases: TGCGCCAGCAGCCAGGGACTAGCGGGAGGCGTACAAGAGACCCAGTACTTC. The rearrangement joins TRBV5-1 to TRBJ2-5, with 15 bases matching TRBD2. The CDR3 consists of 17 residues. J was trimmed by 2 bases and V by 4 bases; bases with no gene match: 6. Germline V gene sequence: CDR1 SGHRS, CDR2 YFSETQ.

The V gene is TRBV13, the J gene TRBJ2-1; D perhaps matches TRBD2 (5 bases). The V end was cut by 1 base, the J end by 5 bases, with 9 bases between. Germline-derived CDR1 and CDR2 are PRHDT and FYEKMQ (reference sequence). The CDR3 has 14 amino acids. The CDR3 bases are TGTGCCAGCAGCTTAGATAGCGTCAACAATGAGCAGTTCTTC. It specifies CASSLDSVNNEQFF.

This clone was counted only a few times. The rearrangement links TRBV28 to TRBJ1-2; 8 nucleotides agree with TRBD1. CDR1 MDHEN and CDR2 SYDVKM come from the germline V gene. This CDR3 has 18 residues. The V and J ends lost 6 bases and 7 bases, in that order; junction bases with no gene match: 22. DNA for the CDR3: TGTGCCAGCAGGAGTGCCGCTCAACGTGACAGGGGACAGCGTGGCTACACCTTC. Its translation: CASRSAAQRDRGQRGYTF.

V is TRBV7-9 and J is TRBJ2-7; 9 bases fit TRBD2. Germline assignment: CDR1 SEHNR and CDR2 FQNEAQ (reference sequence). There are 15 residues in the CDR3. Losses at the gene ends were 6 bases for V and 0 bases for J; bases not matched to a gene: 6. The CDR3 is CASSPSGRLSYEQYF. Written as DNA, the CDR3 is TGTGCCAGCAGTCCAAGCGGGAGGCTCTCCTACGAGCAGTACTTC.

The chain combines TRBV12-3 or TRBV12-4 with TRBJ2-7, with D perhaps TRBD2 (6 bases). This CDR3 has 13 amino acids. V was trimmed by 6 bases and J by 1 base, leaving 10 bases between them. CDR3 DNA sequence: TGTGCCAGCAGCCTGGGACTTTCCTACGAGCAGTACTTC. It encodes CASSLGLSYEQYF.

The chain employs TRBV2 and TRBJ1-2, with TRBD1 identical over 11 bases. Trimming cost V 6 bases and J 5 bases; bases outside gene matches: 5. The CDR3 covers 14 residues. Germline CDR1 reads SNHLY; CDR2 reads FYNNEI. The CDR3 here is CASRGQGGGYGYTF. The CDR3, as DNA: TGTGCCAGCAGGGGACAGGGGGGAGGTTATGGCTACACCTTC.